The 29 T cell receptor beta chains below all came from one sample that was sequenced in a study of tumor and adjacent non-tumor tissue in lung cancer. TCRbeta libraries were built with three rounds of nested PCR, modified from ARM-PCR. TCRdb processed the multiplex PCR reads anew with MiXCR; each CDR3 protein has one entry. The sample yields approximately 90,000 distinct CDR3 sequences, less than 80% seen once. The template was RNA from unsorted bulk tissue. What was sequenced was lung tumor tissue. The receptor set was obtained from a man between 60 and 70 years old with non-small cell lung cancer.

In this sample, this clonotype turned up many times. This chain links TRBV6-5 with TRBJ2-3, with a weak D call TRBD1 (7 bases). This CDR3 spans 17 amino acids. V lost 6 bases and J lost 6, with 25 bases in between. The germline CDR1 and CDR2 sequences are MNHEY and SVGAGI. The CDR3, as DNA: TGTGCCAGCAGCTTCTCATTTACGACAGGGAGGTCCGATACGCAGTATTTT. It specifies CASSFSFTTGRSDTQYF.

Of note for this clonotype: This may be a read error, as it is one base from a much larger clone. The V call is TRBV7-8, the J call TRBJ1-6, with D unresolved. V shed 10 bases and J shed 0 bases, with 13 bases lying between them. The CDR3 is made up of 15 amino acids. Germline CDR1 SGHVS, CDR2 FQNEAQ. CDR3 in DNA: TGTGCCAACTCGAAAGGGAGCTCCTATAATTCACCCCTCCACTTT. This translates into CANSKGSSYNSPLHF.

This clonotype has more than one count but fewer than ten. A much larger clone sits a single nucleotide away, making a read error possible. The chain uses TRBV11-2 and TRBJ1-3; D gene ambiguous. V gave up 11 bases and J gave up 2 bases, with 13 bases separating them. This CDR3 has 13 residues. The germline V gene has CDR1 SGHAT and CDR2 FQNNGV. CDR3: CASAHGAGNTIYF. CDR3 nucleotides: TGTGCCTCAGCCCATGGAGCTGGAAACACCATATATTTT.

This clonotype has just a few counts. A much larger clone differs by one base, so this may be a read error. The V gene is TRBV5-4, the J gene TRBJ2-7, with 7 bases identical to TRBD2. This CDR3 region has 15 residues. V was clipped by 4 bases and J by 5 bases; unmatched bases: 12. Germline lookup yields CDR1 SGHNT and CDR2 YYREEE (reference sequence). DNA for the CDR3: TGTGCCAGCAGCCCGGCTGGGACTACTGCCCACGAGCAGTACTTC. It is translated as CASSPAGTTAHEQYF.

Notes on this clonotype: The junction departs from the called germline gene at one end, perhaps through a read error. The J gene is TRBJ2-5, the V gene TRBV6-5; D is unclear. The CDR3 totals 11 residues. Germline V gene data show CDR1 as MNHEY and CDR2 as SVGAGI. In DNA form, the CDR3 reads TGTGTCAGCAGTCCCTGGGAGACCCAGTACTTC. Protein: CVSSPWETQYF.

Concerning this clonotype: One junction end disagrees with the germline gene, perhaps due to a read error. The chain joins TRBV20-1 to TRBJ1-1; a weak D match, TRBD1 (5 bases). Germline CDR1 and CDR2: DFQATT and SNEGSKA (reference sequence). There are 13 residues in the CDR3. CDR3 sequence: CSAKGRANIEAFF. Here the CDR3 DNA reads TGCAGTGCCAAGGGACGGGCGAACATTGAAGCTTTCTTT.

This clonotype was seen a few times. This may stem from a read error, because a much larger clone lies one nucleotide away. V usage is TRBV29-1 and J usage is TRBJ1-2, with a possible D match to TRBD1 (5 bases). The CDR3 extends over 12 amino acids. Germline CDR1 and CDR2: SQVTM and ANQGSEA. The V end was cut by 7 bases, the J end by 7 bases, with 16 bases between. CDR3 coding DNA: TGCAGCGCTGGTGGGGGGTATGGTGGCTACACCTTC. Translation: CSAGGGYGGYTF.

The CDR3 sequence is CASSLGYAEIQYF. The CDR3 DNA reads as TGTGCCAGCAGCTTAGGGTATGCGGAGATTCAGTACTTC. The J gene is TRBJ2-5, the V gene TRBV11-1, with no clear D. Trimming removed 1 base at V and 11 bases at J, with 14 bases between. CDR3 length: 13 amino acids. CDR1 is SGHAT, CDR2 FQDESV, per germline (reference sequence).

This clonotype was observed a few times. Given a much more abundant clone one base away, this may be a read error. The chain uses TRBV29-1 and TRBJ1-1; unclear D gene. Trimming cost V 2 bases and J 1 base, with 11 bases left between them. This CDR3 contains 14 residues. CDR1 and CDR2 (germline): SQVTM, ANQGSEA. CDR3 amino acids: CSVEKSTENTEAFF. The CDR3 DNA follows: TGCAGCGTTGAAAAATCGACGGAGAACACTGAAGCTTTCTTT.

Remarks on this clonotype: Because it lacks the conserved phenylalanine or tryptophan at the end, this CDR3 is likely a read error. The chain is built from TRBV11-2 and TRBJ1-2, with a possible D match to TRBD1 (5 bases). Germline V gives CDR1 SGHAT, CDR2 FQNNGV. This CDR3 spans 13 amino acids. CDR3 DNA sequence: TGTGCCAGCGGTCAGGACATCAACTATAGCTACACCATG. This translates into CASGQDINYSYTM.

The V gene is TRBV11-3, the J gene TRBJ2-7, with 7 bases fitting TRBD2. This CDR3 spans 16 amino acids. The germline gives CDR1 SGHNT, CDR2 YENEEA. V dropped 5 bases and J dropped 6; count of bases not matched to a gene: 16. The CDR3 loop reads CASSLVGTTRFPEQYF. CDR3 in DNA: TGTGCCAGCAGCCTGGTGGGGACTACGCGTTTCCCCGAGCAGTACTTC.

Concerning this clonotype itself: At one end the junction does not follow the germline gene, possibly because of a read error. The chain couples TRBV28 to TRBJ1-1; 7 nucleotides agree with TRBD1. This CDR3 comprises 15 residues. Germline-derived CDR1 and CDR2 are MDHEN and SYDVKM. CDR3 in amino acids: CANSPTDRRNTEAFF. The CDR3, as DNA: TGTGCCAACAGTCCGACGGACAGGAGGAACACTGAAGCTTTCTTT.

Comments on this clonotype: At one boundary the junction diverges from the germline segment, which might be a read error. Written as DNA, the CDR3 is TGTGCCAGCGGCGGAAGGACTAGCGGGACCTCTGGGGCCAACGCCCTGACCTTC. It translates to CASGGRTSGTSGANALTF. The chain links TRBV11-3 to TRBJ2-6; TRBD2 agrees at 12 bases. Germline V CDR1 and CDR2: SGHNT, YENEEA. The CDR3 runs 18 residues.

On this clonotype: A much larger clone lies a single base off, so this may be a read error. V and J are TRBV6-5 and TRBJ1-2; D unresolved. The germline V gene has CDR1 MNHEY and CDR2 SVGAGI. V shed 2 bases and J shed 7 bases, with 17 bases lying between them. The CDR3 runs to 15 residues. The CDR3 bases are TGTGCCAGCAGTTACGCTACCGGGATAGCCTGTGGCTACACCTTC. Translated: CASSYATGIACGYTF.

The rearrangement joins TRBV4-1 to TRBJ1-1; no clear D. The germline CDR1 and CDR2 sequences are MGHRA and YSYEKL. The CDR3 has 15 residues. V gave up 0 bases and J gave up 9 bases, with 17 bases separating them. The CDR3 DNA reads as TGCGCCAGCAGCCAAGATTACAGAGCGAACATTAAAGCTTTCTTT. Encoded protein: CASSQDYRANIKAFF.

V usage is TRBV5-6 and J usage is TRBJ2-6, with 8 nucleotides matching TRBD1. The V segment lost 4 bases and the J segment 5 bases; nucleotides outside the gene matches: 11. CDR3 length equals 17 residues. In germline, CDR1 is SGHDT, CDR2 YYEEEE. The CDR3 region is CASSIRRDRWWANVLTF. CDR3 DNA sequence: TGTGCCAGCAGCATACGACGGGACAGGTGGTGGGCCAACGTCCTGACTTTC.

This clonotype has ten or more counts. The V call is TRBV12-3 or TRBV12-4, the J call TRBJ2-2, with D possibly being TRBD2 (6 bases). The CDR3 is made up of 14 amino acids. V was pared by 5 bases and J by 6 bases, with 13 bases between. CDR3 nucleotides: TGTGCCAGCAGTGGGGGGTTAAACTCCGGGGAGCTGTTTTTT. Translation gives CASSGGLNSGELFF.

The V and J genes are TRBV12-3 or TRBV12-4 and TRBJ1-1; D is perhaps TRBD1 (5 bases). Trimming cost V 7 bases and J 13 bases, with 25 bases left between them. This CDR3 is built from 14 residues. CDR3 in amino acids: CASNPTRGGTGVFF. CDR3 in DNA: TGTGCCAGCAATCCTACCCGCGGGGGAACGGGAGTTTTCTTT.

As to this clonotype: This may come from a read error, since a much larger clone is one base off. The genes are TRBV20-1 and TRBJ2-1, with 7 bases matching TRBD1. Per germline, CDR1 DFQATT and CDR2 SNEGSKA (reference sequence). CDR3 length equals 14 residues. CDR3 DNA sequence: TGCAGTGCGAAGGGGGCTCTGTTTTACAATGAGCGGTTCTTC. Encoded protein: CSAKGALFYNERFF.

Remarks on this clonotype: One end of the junction varies from germline; a read error may be responsible. The chain combines TRBV4-1 with TRBJ2-1, with D perhaps matching TRBD2 (7 bases). The CDR3 is 17 amino acids. Germline V lookup: CDR1 MGHRA, CDR2 YSYEKL. The CDR3 DNA sequence: TGCGCCAGCAGCCAAGATGGGGGGGGCGGATGCTACAACGAGCAGTTCTTC. It is translated as CASSQDGGGGCYNEQFF.

Remarks on this clonotype: Just one base apart from a much larger clone, this may be a read error. This chain links TRBV20-1 with TRBJ2-2; D is unresolved. The CDR3 totals 14 residues. Germline assignment: CDR1 DFQATT and CDR2 SNEGSKA (reference sequence). The CDR3 is CSVRYGANTGELFF. The CDR3 region has the DNA TGCAGTGTTAGATACGGCGCAAACACCGGGGAGCTGTTTTTT.

As regards this clonotype: One junction end disagrees with the germline gene, perhaps due to a read error. V usage is TRBV5-5 and J usage is TRBJ2-7; perhaps TRBD2 as D (6 bases). The V gene's germline CDR1 is SGHKS and CDR2 YYEKEE (reference sequence). The CDR3 totals 14 residues. The CDR3 DNA follows: TGTGCCAACAGCTTGGTCGGCGGGGTCTACGAGCAGTACTTC. It codes for CANSLVGGVYEQYF.

With regard to this clonotype: This may be a read error: a much more frequent sequence differs by one nucleotide. The chain uses TRBV7-9 and TRBJ2-3; no clear D gene. The CDR3 loop spans 12 amino acids. V was pared by 3 bases and J by 7 bases, with 8 bases between. Germline CDR1 reads SEHNR; CDR2 reads FQNEAQ (reference sequence). The CDR3 loop is CASSFSSNTQYF. The CDR3 DNA follows: TGTGCCAGCAGCTTCAGTTCAAATACGCAGTATTTT.

Points on this clonotype: Its ends do not fully match the called genes, so a read error is possible. This chain links TRBV12-3 or TRBV12-4 with TRBJ2-1; 11 bases are a match to TRBD2. There are 16 residues in the CDR3. CDR3 region: CASSLKTSGILNEQLF. The CDR3 coding sequence is TGTGCCAGCAGTTTAAAGACTAGCGGGATCCTAAATGAGCAGCTCTTC.

Ten or more counts support this clonotype. The gene calls are TRBV4-1 and TRBJ2-5, with D maybe TRBD2 (7 bases). This CDR3 spans 15 amino acids. The V gene lost 5 bases and the J gene lost 4 bases, with 17 bases spanning the gap. Germline-derived CDR1 and CDR2 are MGHRA and YSYEKL. CDR3 loop: CASSEGGGLAETQYF. The CDR3 region has the DNA TGCGCCAGCAGCGAGGGGGGGGGCCTAGCAGAGACCCAGTACTTC.

Note on this clonotype: A much larger clone is a single base away; this may be a read error. V and J are TRBV11-1 and TRBJ2-2; D perhaps matches TRBD2 (6 bases). The CDR3 is made up of 14 amino acids. CDR1 is SGHAT, CDR2 FQDESV, per germline (reference sequence). The CDR3 sequence is CTSTLTSGTGELFF. Here the CDR3 DNA reads TGTACCAGCACCCTGACTAGTGGCACCGGGGAGCTGTTTTTT.

A remark on this clonotype: The final CDR3 position lacks the conserved phenylalanine or tryptophan, pointing to a likely read error. The limits of the CDR3 on the DNA are not certain, so only TCRdb's listed CDR3 is given. This chain uses TRBV11-3 with TRBJ2-3. CDR1 and CDR2 (germline): SGHNT, YENEEA. The CDR3 is 14 amino acids in total, end residues counted. The CDR3 reads CASSFTQYTDTRYI.

In regard to this clonotype: A read error is possible here, since a much larger clone lies one base away. V is TRBV12-3 or TRBV12-4 and J is TRBJ2-2; TRBD2 is a possible D gene (6 bases). Between the trimmed V and J ends, which lost 1 base and 7 bases, there was a span of 16 bases. This CDR3 has 16 residues. The CDR3 region is CASSLETRAYSGELFF. The CDR3 DNA is TGTGCCAGCAGTTTAGAGACTAGAGCGTACAGCGGGGAGCTGTTTTTT.

A note on this clonotype: An end of the junction does not agree with germline; a read error may underlie this. The chain joins TRBV12-3 or TRBV12-4 to TRBJ2-3; D unresolved. The CDR3 runs 13 residues. CDR3 DNA: TGCGTCAGCAGTTTTGATCAGACAGATACGCAGTATTTT. This gives the protein CVSSFDQTDTQYF.